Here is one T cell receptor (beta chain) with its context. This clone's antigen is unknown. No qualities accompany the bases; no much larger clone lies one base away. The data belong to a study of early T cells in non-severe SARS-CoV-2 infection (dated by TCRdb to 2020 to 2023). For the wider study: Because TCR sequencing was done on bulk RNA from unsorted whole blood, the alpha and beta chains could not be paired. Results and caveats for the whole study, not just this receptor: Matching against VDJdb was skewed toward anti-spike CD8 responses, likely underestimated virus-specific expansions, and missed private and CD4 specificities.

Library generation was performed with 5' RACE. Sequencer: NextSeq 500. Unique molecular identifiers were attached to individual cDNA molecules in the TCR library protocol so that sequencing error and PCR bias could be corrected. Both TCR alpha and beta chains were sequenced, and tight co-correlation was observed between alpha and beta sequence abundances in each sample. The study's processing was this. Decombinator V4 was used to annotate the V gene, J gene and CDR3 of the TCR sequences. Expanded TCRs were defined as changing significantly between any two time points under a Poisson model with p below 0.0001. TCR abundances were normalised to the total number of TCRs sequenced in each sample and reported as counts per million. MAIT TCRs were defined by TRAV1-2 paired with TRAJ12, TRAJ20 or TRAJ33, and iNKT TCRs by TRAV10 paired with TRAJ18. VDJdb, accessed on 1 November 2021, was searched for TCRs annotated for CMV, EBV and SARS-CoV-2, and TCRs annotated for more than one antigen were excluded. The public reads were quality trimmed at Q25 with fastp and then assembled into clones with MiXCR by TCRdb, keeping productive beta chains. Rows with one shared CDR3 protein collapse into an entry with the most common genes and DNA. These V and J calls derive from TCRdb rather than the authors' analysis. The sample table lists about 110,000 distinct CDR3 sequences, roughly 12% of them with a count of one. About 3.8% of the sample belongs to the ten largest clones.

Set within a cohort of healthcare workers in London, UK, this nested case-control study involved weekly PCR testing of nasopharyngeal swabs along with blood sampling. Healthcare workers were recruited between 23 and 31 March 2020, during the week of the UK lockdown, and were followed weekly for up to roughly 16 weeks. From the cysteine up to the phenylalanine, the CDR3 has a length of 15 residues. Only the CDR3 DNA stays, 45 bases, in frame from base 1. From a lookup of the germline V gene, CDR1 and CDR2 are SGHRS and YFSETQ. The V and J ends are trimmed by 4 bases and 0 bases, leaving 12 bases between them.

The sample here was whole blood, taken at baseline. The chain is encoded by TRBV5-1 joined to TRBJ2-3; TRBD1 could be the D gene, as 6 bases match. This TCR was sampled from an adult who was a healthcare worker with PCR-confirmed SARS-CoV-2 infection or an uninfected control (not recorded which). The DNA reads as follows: TGCGCCAGCAGCCAGGACAGCTCGAGCACAGATACGCAGTATTTT. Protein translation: CASSQDSSSTDTQYF.